The entry that follows covers one T cell receptor (beta chain) sequence. Its specificity is not known. The data were produced by immunoSEQ multiplex PCR, yet TCRdb's version contains in-frame clones alone and is incomplete. Seen here are tens of thousands of clones, roughly 93% observed once, and the top ten hold approximately 0.5%. This sample was included in a study of graft-versus-host responses after intestinal transplantation. Study-wide context: Each recipient received a multivisceral, liver-intestinal, or isolated intestinal graft.

The origin of this receptor is a human donor who received an intestinal transplant. The sample in question was unstimulated CD8+ T cells sorted from spleen or lymph node cells, obtained before intestinal transplant.

CDR3 nucleotides: TGTGCCAGCAGCGAGGGATCAGACCTAGAGACCCAGTACTTC. Its protein product is CASSEGSDLETQYF. The rearrangement joins TRBV13 to TRBJ2-5, with D perhaps TRBD2 (5 bases). V was cut by 5 bases and J by 4 bases, with 14 bases left in between. Per germline, CDR1 PRHDT and CDR2 FYEKMQ (reference sequence). This CDR3 spans 14 amino acids.